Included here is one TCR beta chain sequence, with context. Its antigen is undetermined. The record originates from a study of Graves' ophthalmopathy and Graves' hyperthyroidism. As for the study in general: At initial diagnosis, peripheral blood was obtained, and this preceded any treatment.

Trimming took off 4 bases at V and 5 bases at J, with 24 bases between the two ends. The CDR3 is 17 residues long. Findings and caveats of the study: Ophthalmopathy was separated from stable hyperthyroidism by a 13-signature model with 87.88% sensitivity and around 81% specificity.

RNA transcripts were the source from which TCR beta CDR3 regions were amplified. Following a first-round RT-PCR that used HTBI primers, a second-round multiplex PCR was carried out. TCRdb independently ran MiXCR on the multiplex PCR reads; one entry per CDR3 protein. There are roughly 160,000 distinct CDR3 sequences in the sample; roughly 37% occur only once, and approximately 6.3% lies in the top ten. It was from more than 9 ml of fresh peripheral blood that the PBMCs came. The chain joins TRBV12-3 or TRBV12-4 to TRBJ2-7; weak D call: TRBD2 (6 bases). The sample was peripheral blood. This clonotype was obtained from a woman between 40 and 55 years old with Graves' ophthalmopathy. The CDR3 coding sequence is TGTGCCAGCAGTTCTATTGTGGTGGTGGGGGGTATCAACGAGCAGTACTTC. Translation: CASSSIVVVGGINEQYF.